The clone carrying this T cell receptor (beta chain) appeared once. The target antigen is unknown. The data were obtained in a study of shared clonotypes between healthy human individuals. Study results and caveats: Sequencing depth was predicted to influence how clonotypes are shared among donors. Generation probability values for non-shared clonotypes were lower than those for clonotypes shared by all four donors.

The germline gives CDR1 MRHNA, CDR2 SNTAGT. After removal of 4 bases from V and 5 bases from J, the junction contained 5 bases not matched to a gene. This CDR3 is built from 14 residues. All donors qualified as healthy HIV-negative adults and had experienced no recent acute infections or vaccinations. The study separated CD4+ cells into CD45RA+ naive and CD45RA-negative memory subsets. Sequencing was performed with immunoSEQ multiplex PCR; in TCRdb, only in-frame clones are kept and a portion is missing. The table records hundreds of thousands of clones, approximately 79% of them present only once. The sequence came from a woman in her twenties or thirties in good health. This rearrangement joins TRBV6-4 to TRBJ2-1; 7 positions agree with TRBD2. The material sequenced was memory CD4+ T cells sorted from blood. The subset was: CD45RA-negative fraction. In nucleotides, the CDR3 is TGTGCCAGCAGTGGGCTAGCGGAAGACAATGAGCAGTTCTTC. This gives the protein CASSGLAEDNEQFF.